One and the same sample provided the 2 T cell receptor beta chains below, sequenced in a study of CD8 T cells in Susac syndrome (dated by TCRdb to about 2019). Libraries came from the immunoSEQ multiplex PCR assay. RNA was extracted with the RNeasy kit and about 0.45 to 1 ug was reverse transcribed using random hexamers. TCRdb cleaned the public reads at Q25 with fastp, built clones with MiXCR and kept in-frame beta chains. CDR3 protein duplicates are merged, each entry listing the most common genes and DNA. The table for this sample lists hundreds of thousands of distinct CDR3 sequences; approximately 94% of them were counted only once. The ten largest clones capture 0.15% of the sample. The sample comprised CD4+ T cells from PBMCs. These receptors came from a human donor with Susac syndrome.

The chain combines TRBV5-1 with TRBJ2-6; D gene unclear. Germline V lookup: CDR1 SGHRS, CDR2 YFSETQ. The CDR3 consists of 15 residues. Trimming removed 6 bases at V and 0 bases at J, with 10 bases between. The CDR3 sequence: CASTETGSGANVLTF. CDR3 DNA sequence: TGCGCCAGCACAGAGACGGGCTCTGGGGCCAACGTCCTGACTTTC.

The J gene is TRBJ2-7, the V gene TRBV2; 7 positions match TRBD1. V trimming: 6 bases; J trimming: 0 bases; junction bases outside the gene matches: 5. The CDR3 is 14 amino acids. Germline V gene lookup returns CDR1 SNHLY and CDR2 FYNNEI. CDR3 bases: TGTGCCAGCAGCAGGGACAGCAACTCCTACGAGCAGTACTTC. Translating gives CASSRDSNSYEQYF.